Shown below are 14 T cell receptor beta chains from a single sample sequenced in a study of blood T cell repertoires in COVID-19. Measured with immunoSEQ multiplex PCR; TCRdb has only the in-frame clones, and not every one. The table has 200,000 or so clones, about nine tenths seen once. The sequenced sample was PBMCs or T cells enriched from blood (not recorded which). The receptors here all came from a man aged 30-40 years in a cohort exposed to, infected with or recovered from COVID-19 (not recorded which).

J is TRBJ2-7 and V is TRBV7-6; 7 bases fit TRBD1. Germline CDR1 is SGHVS and CDR2 is FNYEAQ. The length of the CDR3 is 15 residues. V gave up 5 bases and J gave up 3 bases; unmatched junction bases: 10. The CDR3 coding sequence is TGTGCCAGCAGCAAAAGCCCCGGGACAGACTACGAGCAGTACTTC. Translating gives CASSKSPGTDYEQYF.

The chain links TRBV13 to TRBJ1-2; 8 bases line up with TRBD1. The germline V gene encodes CDR1 PRHDT and CDR2 FYEKMQ (reference sequence). The CDR3 loop spans 13 amino acids. V shed 5 bases and J 6 bases; nucleotides not matched to a gene: 5. In DNA, the CDR3 is TGTGCCAGCAGCAGGACAGGGAATAATGGCTACACCTTC. It codes for CASSRTGNNGYTF. Looking up the rest from reference TRBV13 and TRBJ1-2 gives the full variable domain: AAGVIQSPRHLIKEKRETATLKCYPIPRHDTVYWYQQGPGQDPQFLISFYEKMQSDKGSIPDRFSAQQFSDYHSELNMSSLELGDSALYFCASSRTGNNGYTFGSGTRLTVV.

DNA of the CDR3: TGTGCCAGTAAACCCCTGGACAGGGTGATCAATGAGCAGTTCTTC. Its translation is CASKPLDRVINEQFF. The chain has TRBV27 and TRBJ2-1; TRBD1 agrees at 8 bases. Losses at the gene ends were 9 bases for V and 6 bases for J; bases not matched to a gene: 13. CDR3 size: 15 residues. Germline V gene data show CDR1 as MNHEY and CDR2 as SMNVEV (reference sequence).

The V call is TRBV7-9, the J call TRBJ2-2; 9 nucleotides agree with TRBD1. The CDR3 sequence is 18 residues long. After removal of 5 bases from V and 4 bases from J, the junction contained 14 bases not matched to a gene. Germline V CDR1 and CDR2: SEHNR, FQNEAQ (reference sequence). The CDR3 is CASSRLGTGIRGTGELFF. CDR3 in DNA: TGTGCCAGCAGCCGACTCGGGACAGGGATAAGGGGCACCGGGGAGCTGTTTTTT. The complete variable domain, with remaining parts taken from reference TRBV7-9 and TRBJ2-2, reads DTGVSQNPRHKITKRGQNVTFRCDPISEHNRLYWYRQTLGQGPEFLTYFQNEAQLEKSRLLSDRFSAERPKGSFSTLEIQRTEQGDSAMYLCASSRLGTGIRGTGELFFGEGSRLTVL.

The V and J genes are TRBV28 and TRBJ2-2, with TRBD2 matching 8 bases. V shed 6 bases and J 4 bases; nucleotides not matched to a gene: 7. This CDR3 has 15 residues. Looked up from germline, CDR1 is MDHEN and CDR2 is SYDVKM. The CDR3 region is CASRPAGVGTGELFF. The CDR3 DNA is TGTGCCAGCAGACCAGCGGGAGTCGGCACCGGGGAGCTGTTTTTT.

The chain links TRBV5-4 to TRBJ1-1, with a weak D call TRBD1 (5 bases). Germline V CDR1 and CDR2: SGHNT, YYREEE (reference sequence). V was trimmed by 5 bases and J by 4 bases, leaving 12 bases between them. This CDR3 comprises 13 residues. As DNA, the CDR3 is TGTGCCAGCAGATTTACAGGTGGCACTGAAGCTTTCTTT. It codes for CASRFTGGTEAFF.

This clone was counted once. The chain couples TRBV28 to TRBJ2-7; D possibly corresponds to TRBD1 (6 bases). The CDR3 is 16 residues long. Germline CDR1 and CDR2: MDHEN and SYDVKM. The V end lost 2 bases, the J end lost 0 bases, and 14 bases lay between the germline ends. The CDR3 DNA follows: TGTGCCAGCAGTTTAACCGGACAGTCATTCTCCTACGAGCAGTACTTC. Protein product: CASSLTGQSFSYEQYF.

J is TRBJ1-4 and V is TRBV5-1, with 10 bases identical to TRBD1. Germline values: CDR1 SGHRS, CDR2 YFSETQ. The CDR3 extends over 16 amino acids. V shed 1 base, J shed 3 bases, and the junction held 3 bases outside the gene matches. CDR3 in DNA: TGCGCCAGCAGCTTGAGGGGACAGGGGCCTAATGAAAAACTGTTTTTT. Its translation is CASSLRGQGPNEKLFF.

The chain links TRBV3-1 (or the pseudogene TRBV3-2) to TRBJ2-2; 9 bases fit TRBD2. Germline CDR1 LGHDT, CDR2 YNNKEL (reference sequence). Losses at the gene ends were 0 bases for V and 8 bases for J; bases not matched to a gene: 13. The CDR3 contains 18 residues. The CDR3 coding sequence is TGTGCCAGCAGCCAAGATATGGGGATAGCGGGAGTCAGTGGGGAGCTGTTTTTT. It translates to CASSQDMGIAGVSGELFF.

V and J are TRBV27 and TRBJ2-7, with D possibly TRBD1 on 6 matching bases. CDR3 length: 14 amino acids. CDR1 is MNHEY, CDR2 SMNVEV, per germline (reference sequence). Deletions cut 10 bases from V and 2 bases from J, with 18 bases between. The CDR3 sequence: CATQGARGAYEQYF. In nucleotides, the CDR3 is TGTGCCACCCAAGGGGCCAGGGGTGCCTACGAGCAGTACTTC.

The chain joins TRBV29-1 to TRBJ2-3; D uncertain. There are 14 residues in the CDR3. Trimming cost V 7 bases and J 4 bases, with 18 bases left between them. Germline assignment: CDR1 SQVTM and CDR2 ANQGSEA. For the CDR3, the DNA is TGCAGCGCCGACTGGCTCGTGGGTGCAGATACGCAGTATTTT. This gives the protein CSADWLVGADTQYF.

V gene TRBV19 combines with J gene TRBJ1-6, with D perhaps matching TRBD1 (5 bases). The CDR3 runs to 14 residues. Trimming pared 6 bases from V and 10 bases from J, leaving 16 bases between. CDR1 and CDR2 from the germline V gene are LNHDA and SQIVND (reference sequence). The CDR3 loop is CASRTQGTESPLHF. The CDR3 bases are TGTGCCAGTAGAACTCAGGGAACGGAGTCACCCCTCCACTTT.

V and J are TRBV19 and TRBJ2-1; 14 bases line up with TRBD2. The germline V gene has CDR1 LNHDA and CDR2 SQIVND (reference sequence). V was clipped by 5 bases and J by 7 bases; unmatched bases: 13. The CDR3 is 18 amino acids. Here the CDR3 DNA reads TGTGCCAGTAGTTGGGGGACTAGCGGGAGTTCTTTCGGGAATGAGCAGTTCTTC. Translated: CASSWGTSGSSFGNEQFF.

This clone was observed a few times. V usage is TRBV29-1 and J usage is TRBJ2-7; D gene uncertain. Germline CDR1 SQVTM, CDR2 ANQGSEA. V was pared by 7 bases and J by 4 bases, with 17 bases between. CDR3 size: 13 residues. The DNA for the CDR3 is TGCAGCGGCCTGACAAGCCATTCGTACGAGCAGTACTTC. As protein: CSGLTSHSYEQYF.